One sample yielded the 10 T cell receptor beta chains listed below, sequenced in a study of CD8+ T cells in alopecia areata. RNA, once extracted, was reverse transcribed into cDNA for use as the sequencing template. Using immunoSEQ multiplex PCR, the repertoire was profiled, and TCRdb retains in-frame clones only, with some absent. In the table there are approximately 100,000 clones, around 84% of which are singletons. Treatment indicated: oral pan-JAK inhibitor, 5-10 mg twice daily. The source material was CD8+ T cells sorted from blood, sampled around week 34, from a patient treated with tofacitinib. The receptors were sampled from a human donor with alopecia areata.

The genes are TRBV27 and TRBJ1-1; D remains ambiguous. The CDR3 sequence is 13 residues long. V was pared by 0 bases and J by 1 base, with 3 bases between. Germline assignment: CDR1 MNHEY and CDR2 SMNVEV (reference sequence). The DNA of the CDR3 is TGTGCCAGCAGTTTATCTGAGAACACTGAAGCTTTCTTT. It encodes CASSLSENTEAFF.

This chain uses TRBV7-8 with TRBJ2-1; 10 bases fit TRBD2. Germline V gives CDR1 SGHVS, CDR2 FQNEAQ. CDR3 size: 17 residues. The V and J ends lost 7 bases and 8 bases, in that order; junction bases with no gene match: 17. The CDR3 DNA sequence: TGTGCCAGCACCCGGCGGGCTAGCGGGAGTTATTTTGATGAGCAGTTCTTC. Translated, it gives CASTRRASGSYFDEQFF. Full variable domain (rest looked up from reference TRBV7-8 and TRBJ2-1): GAGVSQSPRYKVAKRGQDVALRCDPISGHVSLFWYQQALGQGPEFLTYFQNEAQLDKSGLPSDRFFAERPEGSVSTLKIQRTQQEDSAVYLCASTRRASGSYFDEQFFGPGTRLTVL.

The chain uses TRBV18 and TRBJ2-3; no definite D call. Germline V lookup: CDR1 KGHSH, CDR2 LQKENI. This CDR3 region has 16 residues. Trimming left V 3 bases short and J 0 bases short, with 13 bases between. Written as DNA, the CDR3 is TGTGCCAGCTCACCTCCGGACGGAACTAGCACAGATACGCAGTATTTT. It is translated as CASSPPDGTSTDTQYF. The full variable domain, rest sourced from reference TRBV18 and TRBJ2-3, is NAGVMQNPRHLVRRRGQEARLRCSPMKGHSHVYWYRQLPEEGLKFMVYLQKENIIDESGMPKERFSAEFPKEGPSILRIQQVVRGDSAAYFCASSPPDGTSTDTQYFGPGTRLTVL.

This clone was found a few times. The J gene is TRBJ2-1, the V gene TRBV30; D tentatively reads TRBD1 or TRBD2 (5 bases each). This CDR3 region has 12 residues. Germline CDR1 and CDR2: GTSNPN and SVGIG (reference sequence). Trimming shortened V by 5 bases and J by 9 bases, and 14 bases separated the two germline ends. The CDR3 nucleotides are TGTGCCTGGGGCCACGGGACGTCTGAGCAGTTCTTC. Protein product: CAWGHGTSEQFF.

This rearrangement joins TRBV30 to TRBJ1-1; no clear D gene. V was clipped by 0 bases and J by 0 bases, with 8 bases between them. Germline loops: CDR1 GTSNPN, CDR2 SVGIG (reference sequence). This CDR3 has 14 residues. The CDR3 DNA follows: TGTGCCTGGAGTGTCTTCGCTCTGAACACTGAAGCTTTCTTT. Amino acids: CAWSVFALNTEAFF. The whole variable domain, remainder taken from reference TRBV30 and TRBJ1-1, is SQTIHQWPATLVQPVGSPLSLECTVEGTSNPNLYWYRQAAGRGLQLLFYSVGIGQISSEVPQNLSASRPQDRQFILSSKKLLLSDSGFYLCAWSVFALNTEAFFGQGTRLTVV.

This clone was seen a single time. CDR3 sequence reads: CASSHRQGTDTQYF. CDR3 coding DNA: TGCGCCAGCAGCCACAGACAGGGAACAGATACGCAGTATTTT. The gene calls are TRBV4-1 and TRBJ2-3, with 7 nucleotides matching TRBD1. The CDR3 consists of 14 residues. With V trimmed by 3 bases and J by 3 bases, 3 bases remained unmatched. The germline gives CDR1 MGHRA, CDR2 YSYEKL.

The chain recombines TRBV5-1 with TRBJ1-1, with D uncertain. With 4 bases removed from V and 1 base from J, the gap between germline ends came to 14 bases. The CDR3 consists of 15 residues. Looked up from germline, CDR1 is SGHRS and CDR2 is YFSETQ. The CDR3 loop reads CASSPGSLGNTEAFF. Here the CDR3 DNA reads TGCGCCAGCAGCCCTGGGAGTTTGGGGAACACTGAAGCTTTCTTT.

This chain links TRBV4-2 with TRBJ2-1; D not resolved. The CDR3 loop spans 15 amino acids. Germline V gives CDR1 LGHNA, CDR2 YNFKEQ. V was cut by 0 bases and J by 3 bases, with 9 bases left in between. CDR3 protein: CASSQDRADYNEQFF. In nucleotides, the CDR3 is TGTGCCAGCAGCCAAGATAGGGCGGACTACAATGAGCAGTTCTTC.

In this sample, this clone turned up a few times. The chain couples TRBV7-9 to TRBJ2-7; TRBD2 agrees at 9 bases. This CDR3 is 15 amino acids long. With 2 bases clipped from V and 7 bases from J, the junction kept 9 bases outside the gene matches. CDR1 and CDR2 from the germline V gene are SEHNR and FQNEAQ (reference sequence). The DNA of the CDR3 is TGTGCCAGCAGCTTACTGGCGGGAGGGATGGAGGAGCAGTACTTC. Translating gives CASSLLAGGMEEQYF.

The rearrangement joins TRBV5-1 to TRBJ2-7, with TRBD1 identical over 11 bases. This CDR3 region has 14 residues. From germline, CDR1 is SGHRS and CDR2 YFSETQ. J was trimmed by 7 bases and V by 3 bases; bases with no gene match: 6. In DNA, the CDR3 is TGCGCCAGCAGCTCGGGACAGGGGGAGTTGGAGCAGTACTTC. It codes for CASSSGQGELEQYF.